Below, 21 T cell receptor beta chains from the same sample are listed, as sequenced in a study of early T cells in non-severe SARS-CoV-2 infection. TCRdb re-derived calls from the 5' RACE reads in MiXCR, one entry per CDR3 protein. In the table there are 25,000 to 40,000 distinct CDR3 sequences, roughly 4.5% of which are singletons. Sequencing was done on a sample of whole blood. Receptors were obtained from an adult who was a healthcare worker with PCR-confirmed SARS-CoV-2 infection or an uninfected control (not recorded which).

In this sample, this clonotype turned up a few times. The chain employs TRBV7-8 and TRBJ2-7; 9 bases align to TRBD2. Germline V gene sequence: CDR1 SGHVS, CDR2 FQNEAQ. This CDR3 contains 14 residues. Germline trimming cut 6 bases from V and 2 bases from J; bases unmatched to any gene: 5. This chain's CDR3 is CASRPSGVPYEQYF. CDR3 coding DNA: TGTGCCAGCAGGCCTAGCGGGGTGCCCTACGAGCAGTACTTC.

In this sample, this clonotype turned up many times. V gene TRBV6-2 or TRBV6-3 combines with J gene TRBJ2-3; possibly TRBD1 or TRBD2 for D (6 bases each). Germline assignment: CDR1 MNHEY and CDR2 SVGEGT. The CDR3 runs to 15 residues. The V and J ends lost 2 bases and 4 bases respectively, with 13 bases between them. CDR3 sequence reads: CASSYPLGGADTQYF. In DNA, the CDR3 is TGTGCCAGCAGTTACCCTCTCGGGGGCGCAGATACGCAGTATTTT.

The sample holds many counts of this clonotype. The J gene is TRBJ2-7, the V gene TRBV5-1; D not resolved. Germline CDR1 SGHRS, CDR2 YFSETQ. This CDR3 spans 14 amino acids. V dropped 0 bases and J dropped 1 base, with 8 bases sitting between them. The CDR3 loop reads CASSLAAASYEQYF. CDR3 nucleotides: TGCGCCAGCAGCTTGGCGGCGGCGTCCTACGAGCAGTACTTC.

This clonotype was counted ten times or more. The rearrangement uses TRBV18 and TRBJ1-6; no clear D. The V gene's germline CDR1 is KGHSH and CDR2 LQKENI. The V and J ends lost 0 bases and 14 bases respectively, with 17 bases between them. This CDR3 comprises 15 residues. CDR3: CASSPPNDLKSSLHF. DNA for the CDR3: TGTGCCAGCTCACCACCCAACGATTTGAAATCATCCCTCCACTTT.

This clonotype appeared many times. The V gene is TRBV20-1, the J gene TRBJ1-4; D possibly corresponds to TRBD1 (5 bases). V dropped 6 bases and J dropped 0 bases, with 11 bases sitting between them. This CDR3 spans 14 amino acids. The germline V gene has CDR1 DFQATT and CDR2 SNEGSKA (reference sequence). Here the CDR3 reads CSARRDATNEKLFF. The CDR3 coding sequence is TGCAGTGCCAGACGGGACGCAACTAATGAAAAACTGTTTTTT.

The CDR3 DNA sequence: TGTGCCAGCTCACCTGACAGGGCTACTGAAGCTTTCTTT. It translates to CASSPDRATEAFF. The V and J genes are TRBV18 and TRBJ1-1; 7 nucleotides match TRBD1. V was clipped by 3 bases and J by 5 bases; unmatched bases: 3. CDR1 and CDR2 (germline): KGHSH, LQKENI. The CDR3 is made up of 13 amino acids. Full variable domain (remainder filled in from reference TRBV18 and TRBJ1-1): NAGVMQNPRHLVRRRGQEARLRCSPMKGHSHVYWYRQLPEEGLKFMVYLQKENIIDESGMPKERFSAEFPKEGPSILRIQQVVRGDSAAYFCASSPDRATEAFFGQGTRLTVV.

This clonotype has at least ten counts. The rearrangement links TRBV12-3 or TRBV12-4 to TRBJ1-3; 12 nucleotides line up with TRBD1. The CDR3 extends over 15 amino acids. The V gene end was trimmed by 4 bases and the J gene end by 8 bases; junction bases not matched to a gene: 6. The CDR3 region has the DNA TGTGCCAGCAGTTCGAGCCGGGACAGGGGGCACACCATATATTTT. Encoded protein: CASSSSRDRGHTIYF.

The sample holds many counts of this clonotype. The rearrangement joins TRBV6-4 to TRBJ2-1, with D hard to call. The length of the CDR3 is 14 residues. Trimming shortened V by 6 bases and J by 7 bases, and 16 bases separated the two germline ends. Germline V gene data show CDR1 as MRHNA and CDR2 as SNTAGT. The CDR3 region is CASSLTGDRNEQFF. The CDR3 coding sequence is TGTGCCAGCAGCCTCACCGGCGATAGGAATGAGCAGTTCTTC.

Regarding this clonotype: A much larger clone differs by one base, so this may be a read error. V and J are TRBV6-8 and TRBJ2-4; a possible D gene is TRBD1 (5 bases). The CDR3 is 12 residues long. Per germline, CDR1 MNHGY and CDR2 SAAAGT. CDR3 loop: CVSPQGVNIQYF. The DNA of the CDR3 is TGTGTCAGCCCTCAGGGTGTAAACATTCAGTACTTC.

This clonotype has a count of ten or more. The chain is built from TRBV7-2 and TRBJ1-2, with 10 bases identical to TRBD1. The junction had 6 bases not matched to a gene; V was cut back by 3 bases and J by 5 bases. Germline V gives CDR1 SGHTA, CDR2 FQGNSA. This CDR3 spans 15 amino acids. The CDR3 region is CASSFGTGASYGYTF. The CDR3 DNA sequence: TGTGCCAGCAGCTTCGGGACAGGGGCGTCATATGGCTACACCTTC.

This clonotype was counted many times. J is TRBJ2-7 and V is TRBV9; unclear D gene. CDR1 is SGDLS, CDR2 YYNGEE, per germline. The length of the CDR3 is 16 residues. Trimming took 0 bases from V and 2 from J, leaving 15 bases between them. As DNA, the CDR3 is TGTGCCAGCAGCGTAGACTCGACGTTGGGCGCCTACGAGCAGTACTTC. Its protein product is CASSVDSTLGAYEQYF. The full variable domain, completed using reference TRBV9 and TRBJ2-7, is DSGVTQTPKHLITATGQRVTLRCSPRSGDLSVYWYQQSLDQGLQFLIQYYNGEERAKGNILERFSAQQFPDLHSELNLSSLELGDSALYFCASSVDSTLGAYEQYFGPGTRLTVT.

In its sample, this clonotype is medium-sized. The chain joins TRBV5-4 to TRBJ2-3, with D possibly TRBD2 on 6 matching bases. The V gene's germline CDR1 is SGHNT and CDR2 YYREEE (reference sequence). This CDR3 region has 14 residues. V lost 2 bases, J lost 0 bases, and 7 bases lay in between. The CDR3 DNA sequence: TGTGCCAGCAGCTTAGGAGGGAGCACAGATACGCAGTATTTT. Protein sequence: CASSLGGSTDTQYF.

This clonotype was seen ten or more times. The CDR3 protein is CSARRDFVQPQHF. In nucleotides, the CDR3 is TGCAGTGCTAGGAGAGACTTCGTTCAGCCCCAGCATTTT. V gene TRBV20-1 combines with J gene TRBJ1-5, with no clear D. The CDR3 spans 13 residues. Germline CDR1 reads DFQATT; CDR2 reads SNEGSKA (reference sequence). Trimming stripped 3 bases from V and 6 bases from J, with 12 bases between.

This clonotype was recorded many times. V usage is TRBV7-2 and J usage is TRBJ2-1, with D tentatively TRBD2 (6 bases). Trimming removed 2 bases from V and 8 bases from J, with 10 bases in between. Germline-derived CDR1 and CDR2 are SGHTA and FQGNSA. The CDR3 contains 13 residues. The CDR3 DNA reads TGTGCCAGCAGCTTAAGGAGGAGGGATGAGCAGTTCTTC. Translation: CASSLRRRDEQFF.

This clonotype came up a few times. The chain joins TRBV27 to TRBJ2-1, with D possibly TRBD2 on 7 matching bases. Germline V gives CDR1 MNHEY, CDR2 SMNVEV (reference sequence). V was pared by 5 bases and J by 6 bases, with 14 bases between. The CDR3 has 14 amino acids. CDR3 sequence reads: CASSPGGHFNEQFF. CDR3 nucleotide sequence: TGTGCCAGCAGTCCGGGGGGCCATTTCAATGAGCAGTTCTTC.

This clonotype was counted many times. The CDR3 DNA sequence: TGCAGTGCTAGAGTAGGGACAGCGAATCCAATAAGTAACTATGGCTACACCTTC. Its translation: CSARVGTANPISNYGYTF. The V and J genes are TRBV20-1 and TRBJ1-2; 7 bases line up with TRBD1. Germline V gene sequence: CDR1 DFQATT, CDR2 SNEGSKA (reference sequence). The CDR3 spans 18 residues. V was pared by 1 base and J by 1 base, with 15 bases of the junction left unmatched.

This clonotype was picked up many times. The chain joins TRBV12-3 or TRBV12-4 to TRBJ2-7; weak D call: TRBD1 (6 bases). V lost 2 bases and J 5 bases, leaving 16 bases between the germline ends. The CDR3 consists of 15 residues. In nucleotides, the CDR3 is TGTGCCAGCAGTTTATTGGGGGCAGGGTTCCACGAGCAGTACTTC. Amino acid sequence: CASSLLGAGFHEQYF.

This clonotype was seen a handful of times. The chain is built from TRBV11-2 and TRBJ2-3; 11 bases agree with TRBD1. The germline CDR1 and CDR2 sequences are SGHAT and FQNNGV. Germline trimming cut 0 bases from V and 5 bases from J; bases unmatched to any gene: 7. The CDR3 is made up of 17 amino acids. The CDR3 region is CASSLDGTGGSEDTQYF. CDR3 bases: TGTGCCAGCAGCTTAGATGGGACAGGGGGGTCCGAAGATACGCAGTATTTT.

CDR3 region: CASSQERETQYF. CDR3 DNA sequence: TGTGCCAGCAGCCAAGAAAGGGAGACCCAGTACTTC. The chain recombines TRBV3-1 with TRBJ2-5; no clear D gene. V lost 0 bases and J lost 5, with 4 bases in between. The CDR3 has 12 amino acids. The germline V gene encodes CDR1 LGHDT and CDR2 YNNKEL (reference sequence).

This clonotype was detected ten times or more. This rearrangement joins TRBV7-9 to TRBJ1-1, with D possibly being TRBD1 (6 bases). This CDR3 region has 15 residues. CDR1 and CDR2 (germline): SEHNR, FQNEAQ (reference sequence). Trimming stripped 0 bases from V and 1 base from J, with 9 bases between. The CDR3 nucleotides are TGTGCCAGCAGCTTAGCTACAGGGTCGAACACTGAAGCTTTCTTT. Its translation: CASSLATGSNTEAFF.

This clonotype was seen ten or more times. The rearrangement uses TRBV27 and TRBJ2-7; the match to TRBD2 covers 8 bases. In germline, CDR1 is MNHEY, CDR2 SMNVEV (reference sequence). CDR3 length: 15 amino acids. V was pared by 6 bases and J by 2 bases, with 9 bases of the junction left unmatched. CDR3 loop: CASSLYGGGPYEQYF. DNA of the CDR3: TGTGCCAGCAGCCTATACGGGGGGGGGCCCTACGAGCAGTACTTC.